These 29 T cell receptor beta chains originate from one sample sequenced in a study of OX40 agonist ivuxolimab in advanced cancers. Profiling relied on immunoSEQ multiplex PCR, and the TCRdb table lists in-frame clones only, not all of them. The sample has roughly 43,000 clones, roughly 88% seen once. This specimen was CD4+ or CD8+ T cells sorted from blood, taken in a trial of the OX40 agonist ivuxolimab. The receptors originated from an adult with an advanced solid tumor such as melanoma, head and neck, liver or kidney cancer.

CDR3 amino acids: CASSPPGTGLNGYTF. CDR3 nucleotides: TGTGCCAGCAGCCCGCCGGGGACAGGGTTAAATGGCTACACCTTC. The chain combines TRBV7-9 with TRBJ1-2; 9 bases fit TRBD1. From germline, CDR1 is SEHNR and CDR2 FQNEAQ (reference sequence). V lost 5 bases to trimming and J lost 6 bases; unmatched junction nucleotides: 10. This CDR3 has 15 residues.

The chain employs TRBV4-2 and TRBJ1-5, with 8 bases identical to TRBD1. The CDR3 has 15 residues. V dropped 6 bases and J dropped 5; count of bases not matched to a gene: 9. From germline, CDR1 is LGHNA and CDR2 YNFKEQ. The CDR3 region is CASRGGQGADQPQHF. CDR3 in DNA: TGTGCCAGCAGGGGGGGGCAGGGGGCGGATCAGCCCCAGCATTTT.

The CDR3 DNA follows: TGCGCCAGCAGCGCGGACTTTGGGGAGGAGCTGTTTTTT. Translating gives CASSADFGEELFF. V is TRBV5-1 and J is TRBJ2-2; TRBD2 might be the D (5 bases). Between the trimmed V and J ends, which lost 4 bases and 10 bases, there was a span of 14 bases. From germline, CDR1 is SGHRS and CDR2 YFSETQ. The CDR3 totals 13 residues.

V gene TRBV13 combines with J gene TRBJ2-3; maybe TRBD2 (7 bases). Trimming removed 7 bases at V and 4 bases at J, with 12 bases between. This CDR3 is 13 amino acids long. Germline CDR1 and CDR2: PRHDT and FYEKMQ (reference sequence). The CDR3: CASTPGGADTQYF. Here the CDR3 DNA reads TGTGCCAGCACCCCGGGGGGCGCAGATACGCAGTATTTT.

The chain joins TRBV6-1 to TRBJ2-3, with TRBD2 identical over 7 bases. V shed 8 bases, J shed 7 bases, and the junction held 15 bases outside the gene matches. The CDR3 has 15 residues. CDR1 is MNHNS, CDR2 SASEGT, per germline. The CDR3 DNA is TGTGCCAGCCAATCCAGCGGGGCCGTCCCCAATACGCAGTATTTT. Its protein is CASQSSGAVPNTQYF.

V gene TRBV19 combines with J gene TRBJ1-3; the D gene is possibly TRBD1 (5 bases). The CDR3 covers 14 residues. Germline CDR1 reads LNHDA; CDR2 reads SQIVND (reference sequence). Trimming took 4 bases from V and 3 from J, leaving 10 bases between them. Written as DNA, the CDR3 is TGTGCCAGTAGTAGAGGGGAAGGTGGAAACACCATATATTTT. Its protein is CASSRGEGGNTIYF. Looking up the rest from reference TRBV19 and TRBJ1-3 gives the full variable domain: DGGITQSPKYLFRKEGQNVTLSCEQNLNHDAMYWYRQDPGQGLRLIYYSQIVNDFQKGDIAEGYSVSREKKESFPLTVTSAQKNPTAFYLCASSRGEGGNTIYFGEGSWLTVV.

V and J are TRBV9 and TRBJ2-1, with 10 nucleotides matching TRBD2. Trimming removed 1 base from V and 9 bases from J; junction bases left unmatched: 4. This CDR3 is built from 14 residues. Germline CDR1 is SGDLS and CDR2 is YYNGEE. CDR3 protein: CASSVPGLASEQFF. The CDR3 DNA reads TGTGCCAGCAGCGTACCGGGACTAGCGAGTGAGCAGTTCTTC.

This chain connects TRBV2 to TRBJ2-1; TRBD2 might be the D (6 bases). The V end was cut by 1 base, the J end by 7 bases, with 14 bases between. CDR1 is SNHLY, CDR2 FYNNEI, per germline. This CDR3 spans 15 amino acids. This chain's CDR3 is CASSEGGVRGNEQFF. As DNA, the CDR3 is TGTGCCAGCAGTGAAGGGGGGGTTAGAGGGAATGAGCAGTTCTTC. The full variable domain, with the rest looked up from reference TRBV2 and TRBJ2-1, is EPEVTQTPSHQVTQMGQEVILRCVPISNHLYFYWYRQILGQKVEFLVSFYNNEISEKSEIFDDQFSVERPDGSNFTLKIRSTKLEDSAMYFCASSEGGVRGNEQFFGPGTRLTVL.

J is TRBJ2-1 and V is TRBV11-3; 11 positions agree with TRBD2. Trimming took 5 bases from V and 6 from J; bases not matched to a gene: 3. This CDR3 spans 14 amino acids. Germline lookup yields CDR1 SGHNT and CDR2 YENEEA. The CDR3 here is CASSRGTSGNEQFF. CDR3 DNA: TGTGCCAGCAGCCGGGGGACTAGCGGCAATGAGCAGTTCTTC.

V and J are TRBV29-1 and TRBJ1-3; 9 nucleotides align to TRBD1. The germline V gene has CDR1 SQVTM and CDR2 ANQGSEA. The CDR3 spans 16 residues. Germline trimming cut 1 base from V and 3 bases from J; bases unmatched to any gene: 7. The CDR3 region is CSVEGGDREGGNTIYF. The CDR3 DNA reads as TGCAGCGTTGAAGGGGGGGACAGGGAGGGTGGAAACACCATATATTTT.

This clone was seen a single time. The rearrangement links TRBV19 to TRBJ2-2; 7 positions match TRBD1. CDR3 length: 15 residues. Germline CDR1 LNHDA, CDR2 SQIVND (reference sequence). Unmatched junction bases numbered 9, after V lost 7 bases and J lost 4 bases. The CDR3 DNA follows: TGTGCCAGTACTCCAGGGGGTAAATTCACCGGGGAGCTGTTTTTT. This encodes CASTPGGKFTGELFF.

The CDR3 loop reads CASHRRDYGYTF. The CDR3 DNA sequence: TGTGCCAGCCATCGAAGGGACTATGGCTACACCTTC. The rearrangement joins TRBV6-5 to TRBJ1-2; D is undetermined. Germline CDR1 and CDR2: MNHEY and SVGAGI. Trimming stripped 8 bases from V and 3 bases from J, with 10 bases between. The CDR3 runs 12 residues.

This chain links TRBV5-1 with TRBJ2-7; the D gene is possibly TRBD2 (6 bases). The germline V gene encodes CDR1 SGHRS and CDR2 YFSETQ. V was clipped by 2 bases and J by 3 bases, with 9 bases between them. This CDR3 spans 13 amino acids. In nucleotides, the CDR3 is TGCGCCAGCAGCTTACCGGGACTCTACGAGCAGTACTTC. It translates to CASSLPGLYEQYF.

This clone was counted a few times. Other DNA sequences in the sample encode the same CDR3. The chain combines TRBV6-1 with TRBJ2-5, with D perhaps assigned TRBD1 or TRBD2 (5 bases each). The V end lost 6 bases, the J end lost 5 bases, and 16 bases lay between the germline ends. Germline loops: CDR1 MNHNS, CDR2 SASEGT. The CDR3 extends over 14 amino acids. CDR3 protein: CASSPGVGRETQYF. CDR3 nucleotide sequence: TGTGCCAGCAGCCCCGGTGTGGGACGGGAGACCCAGTACTTC.

The V and J genes are TRBV6-6 and TRBJ2-2; D call uncertain. V shed 0 bases and J shed 5 bases, with 4 bases lying between them. The germline V gene encodes CDR1 MNHNY and CDR2 SVGAGI (reference sequence). The CDR3 runs to 13 residues. Here the CDR3 DNA reads TGTGCCAGCAGTTACTCGAGGACCGGGGAGCTGTTTTTT. This gives the protein CASSYSRTGELFF.

The rearrangement uses TRBV27 and TRBJ2-3; 9 nucleotides match TRBD2. This CDR3 comprises 16 residues. Germline V lookup: CDR1 MNHEY, CDR2 SMNVEV (reference sequence). V shed 2 bases and J 3 bases; nucleotides not matched to a gene: 6. CDR3 bases: TGTGCCAGCAGTTTAGTAGGCGGGGGGGCGACAGATACGCAGTATTTT. Translated, it gives CASSLVGGGATDTQYF.

The chain is built from TRBV2 and TRBJ2-1; TRBD2 matches at 10 bases. V lost 4 bases and J lost 4; bases outside the gene matches: 4. The length of the CDR3 is 15 residues. Germline CDR1 SNHLY, CDR2 FYNNEI. The CDR3 loop is CASSAASGSYNEQFF. CDR3 nucleotide sequence: TGTGCCAGCAGTGCGGCTAGCGGGAGTTACAATGAGCAGTTCTTC.

CDR3 coding DNA: TGCAGCGCCAAGACAGTCTACAATGAGCAGTTCTTC. Residues: CSAKTVYNEQFF. The J gene is TRBJ2-1, the V gene TRBV29-1; a possible D gene is TRBD1 (5 bases). Germline values: CDR1 SQVTM, CDR2 ANQGSEA. CDR3 length: 12 amino acids. Trimming pared 7 bases from V and 3 bases from J, leaving 10 bases between.

The rearrangement uses TRBV7-8 and TRBJ1-5; no firm D call. V lost 1 base, J lost 1 base, and 2 bases lay in between. The germline CDR1 and CDR2 sequences are SGHVS and FQNEAQ. The CDR3 is 13 residues long. The CDR3, as DNA: TGTGCCAGCAGCTTAGACAGCAATCAGCCCCAGCATTTT. This encodes CASSLDSNQPQHF.

Concerning this clone itself: One end of the junction fails to match germline, which may point to a read error. The chain couples TRBV6-1 to TRBJ2-7; D is possibly TRBD1 or TRBD2 (5 bases each). There are 11 residues in the CDR3. The germline gives CDR1 MNHNS, CDR2 SASEGT. In DNA, the CDR3 is TGTGCCAGCAGTGATATCGGGGCGGCGCATTTC. Encoded protein: CASSDIGAAHF.

This chain joins TRBV27 and TRBJ2-7; 9 bases line up with TRBD2. CDR1 MNHEY and CDR2 SMNVEV come from the germline V gene (reference sequence). The CDR3 totals 15 residues. V was pared by 2 bases and J by 4 bases, with 6 bases of the junction left unmatched. The CDR3 DNA reads as TGTGCCAGCAGTTTAGGAGCGGGAGGAGGGTACGAGCAGTACTTC. Translated: CASSLGAGGGYEQYF.

The DNA of the CDR3 is TGTGCCAGCAGCTTAACCGGGGGGAGAGAGACCCAGTACTTC. As protein: CASSLTGGRETQYF. This chain connects TRBV7-9 to TRBJ2-5, with TRBD2 matching over 7 bases. Germline V lookup: CDR1 SEHNR, CDR2 FQNEAQ (reference sequence). This CDR3 comprises 14 residues. V was pared by 2 bases and J by 4 bases, with 4 bases of the junction left unmatched. Looking up the rest from reference TRBV7-9 and TRBJ2-5 gives the full variable domain: DTGVSQNPRHKITKRGQNVTFRCDPISEHNRLYWYRQTLGQGPEFLTYFQNEAQLEKSRLLSDRFSAERPKGSFSTLEIQRTEQGDSAMYLCASSLTGGRETQYFGPGTRLLVL.

The CDR3 DNA is TGCGCCAGCAGCTTGCATGGGACAGGGAATAGCGTGGCTGGAAACACCATATATTTT. It encodes CASSLHGTGNSVAGNTIYF. V gene TRBV5-1 combines with J gene TRBJ1-3, with 9 bases identical to TRBD1. V shed 1 base, J shed 2 bases, and the junction held 13 bases outside the gene matches. This CDR3 contains 19 residues. From germline, CDR1 is SGHRS and CDR2 YFSETQ.

V is TRBV9 and J is TRBJ2-1, with TRBD1 identical over 9 bases. V was clipped by 1 base and J by 4 bases; unmatched bases: 3. Germline V lookup: CDR1 SGDLS, CDR2 YYNGEE. The CDR3 consists of 15 residues. The CDR3 here is CASSVTGGSYNEQFF. CDR3 DNA sequence: TGTGCCAGCAGCGTAACAGGGGGCTCTTACAATGAGCAGTTCTTC.

The gene calls are TRBV4-3 and TRBJ2-3, with D unclear. The CDR3 is made up of 16 amino acids. V lost 0 bases and J lost 3, with 13 bases in between. The germline gives CDR1 LGHNA, CDR2 YSLEER. As DNA, the CDR3 is TGCGCCAGCAGCCAAGAGCTAGATCGAATAACAGATACGCAGTATTTT. Translated: CASSQELDRITDTQYF.

This chain uses TRBV6-5 with TRBJ1-4; D might be TRBD1 (6 bases). The V end lost 6 bases, the J end lost 8 bases, and 16 bases lay between the germline ends. The CDR3 has 14 residues. Germline V gives CDR1 MNHEY, CDR2 SVGAGI. In DNA form, the CDR3 reads TGTGCCAGCAGCCTCCGGGACAAGCGAGAAAAACTGTTTTTT. Encoded protein: CASSLRDKREKLFF.

This chain connects TRBV5-1 to TRBJ1-1; D remains unclear. The CDR3 runs to 13 residues. Germline V gene lookup returns CDR1 SGHRS and CDR2 YFSETQ. Trimming stripped 1 base from V and 11 bases from J, with 15 bases between. The CDR3 region is CASSLPNSIGAFF. CDR3 DNA: TGCGCCAGCAGCTTGCCGAATAGTATTGGGGCTTTCTTT.

The chain carries TRBV28 and TRBJ1-6; a weak D match, TRBD1 (6 bases). V shed 8 bases and J shed 7 bases, with 15 bases lying between them. This CDR3 contains 14 residues. Germline V gene sequence: CDR1 MDHEN, CDR2 SYDVKM. The CDR3 sequence: CASGGGGNNSPLHF. The CDR3 region has the DNA TGTGCCAGCGGGGGCGGGGGTAACAATTCACCCCTCCACTTT. Combining the CDR3 with reference TRBV28 and TRBJ1-6 gives the whole variable domain DVKVTQSSRYLVKRTGEKVFLECVQDMDHENMFWYRQDPGLGLRLIYFSYDVKMKEKGDIPEGYSVSREKKERFSLILESASTNQTSMYLCASGGGGNNSPLHFGNGTRLTVT.

This clone was detected only once. The chain recombines TRBV18 with TRBJ2-2, with TRBD2 as a possible D gene (5 bases). The germline V gene has CDR1 KGHSH and CDR2 LQKENI. V was cut by 3 bases and J by 8 bases, with 16 bases left in between. The CDR3 has 15 residues. The CDR3 spells CASSPQDSQGGELFF. The CDR3 nucleotides are TGTGCCAGCTCACCTCAGGACTCACAAGGAGGGGAGCTGTTTTTT. Using reference TRBV18 and TRBJ2-2 for the parts outside the CDR3, the full variable domain is NAGVMQNPRHLVRRRGQEARLRCSPMKGHSHVYWYRQLPEEGLKFMVYLQKENIIDESGMPKERFSAEFPKEGPSILRIQQVVRGDSAAYFCASSPQDSQGGELFFGEGSRLTVL.